These 16 T cell receptor beta chains originate from one sample sequenced in a study of tumor-infiltrating lymphocytes in localized non-small cell lung cancer. This table comes from immunoSEQ multiplex PCR, and its TCRdb copy is limited to in-frame clones, with some not included. The data contain approximately 12,000 clones, around three fifths of them seen just once; the ten biggest clones take up 6% to 7.5%. The sequencing sample was made of lung tumor tissue. The receptors stem from a human donor with non-small cell lung cancer.

This clone was counted once. The chain is built from TRBV7-2 and TRBJ2-2, with 8 bases aligning to TRBD2. After removal of 5 bases from V and 6 bases from J, the junction contained 5 bases not matched to a gene. The CDR3 totals 14 residues. In germline, CDR1 is SGHTA, CDR2 FQGNSA. The CDR3 DNA reads TGTGCCAGCAGCCCGGGACTAGGGGCCGGGGAGCTGTTTTTT. It codes for CASSPGLGAGELFF.

The CDR3 reads CAWSQGAGEAFF. CDR3 bases: TGTGCCTGGAGCCAGGGGGCCGGTGAAGCTTTCTTT. V and J are TRBV30 and TRBJ1-1; 8 nucleotides line up with TRBD1. With V trimmed by 3 bases and J by 7 bases, 4 bases remained unmatched. CDR1 GTSNPN and CDR2 SVGIG come from the germline V gene (reference sequence). This CDR3 has 12 residues.

V usage is TRBV29-1 and J usage is TRBJ1-5; perhaps TRBD1 as D (6 bases). The length of the CDR3 is 13 residues. V lost 4 bases to trimming and J lost 6 bases, with 13 bases between them. Germline loops: CDR1 SQVTM, CDR2 ANQGSEA. CDR3: CSVGLGAGQPQHF. CDR3 DNA: TGCAGCGTTGGGTTGGGGGCAGGTCAGCCCCAGCATTTT.

This rearrangement joins TRBV7-9 to TRBJ2-1; possible D gene TRBD2, 6 bases. Germline CDR1 reads SEHNR; CDR2 reads FQNEAQ (reference sequence). The CDR3 length is 14 residues. V was cut by 5 bases and J by 3 bases, with 11 bases left in between. CDR3 DNA: TGTGCCAGCAGCCCCGACGGGAGCTACAATGAGCAGTTCTTC. Protein product: CASSPDGSYNEQFF. Complete variable domain (other parts from reference TRBV7-9 and TRBJ2-1): DTGVSQNPRHKITKRGQNVTFRCDPISEHNRLYWYRQTLGQGPEFLTYFQNEAQLEKSRLLSDRFSAERPKGSFSTLEIQRTEQGDSAMYLCASSPDGSYNEQFFGPGTRLTVL.

The genes are TRBV6-4 and TRBJ2-1; unclear D gene. The CDR3 contains 13 residues. Trimming cost V 1 base and J 3 bases, with 4 bases left between them. Germline values: CDR1 MRHNA, CDR2 SNTAGT. The CDR3 sequence is CASSDLDYNEQFF. The CDR3 region has the DNA TGTGCCAGCAGTGACTTGGACTACAATGAGCAGTTCTTC.

This clone occurred a few times. The chain carries TRBV6-5 and TRBJ1-1; D may be TRBD1 (5 bases). Germline V gene sequence: CDR1 MNHEY, CDR2 SVGAGI. This CDR3 has 15 amino acids. The ends were cut back, 7 bases at V and 4 bases at J, with 19 bases in the middle. The CDR3 DNA reads as TGTGCCAGCACCTACGCGGGGGGAAGTGGCACTGAAGCTTTCTTT. It codes for CASTYAGGSGTEAFF.

The chain links TRBV2 to TRBJ2-7; TRBD2 might be the D (5 bases). The CDR3 has 13 residues. Germline V lookup: CDR1 SNHLY, CDR2 FYNNEI. Between the trimmed V and J ends, which lost 4 bases and 6 bases, there was a span of 13 bases. The CDR3 DNA reads as TGTGCCAGCAGTGGGGCCGACGGAGGCGAGCAGTACTTC. Its translation: CASSGADGGEQYF.

This chain joins TRBV30 and TRBJ1-6; D call uncertain. This CDR3 has 15 residues. Between the trimmed V and J ends, which lost 0 bases and 10 bases, there was a span of 16 bases. Germline CDR1 and CDR2: GTSNPN and SVGIG (reference sequence). CDR3 sequence (DNA): TGTGCCTGGAGTGTACTACTGGGGAAAAGGTCACCCCTCCACTTT. Encoded protein: CAWSVLLGKRSPLHF. Based on the CDR3 plus reference TRBV30 and TRBJ1-6, the full variable domain is SQTIHQWPATLVQPVGSPLSLECTVEGTSNPNLYWYRQAAGRGLQLLFYSVGIGQISSEVPQNLSASRPQDRQFILSSKKLLLSDSGFYLCAWSVLLGKRSPLHFGNGTRLTVT.

This clone was counted between two and nine times. The gene calls are TRBV6-6 and TRBJ1-1; D ambiguous. V was cut by 5 bases and J by 5 bases, with 21 bases left in between. This CDR3 comprises 16 residues. Germline V CDR1 and CDR2: MNHNY, SVGAGI (reference sequence). The CDR3 reads CASSNRPLGMRTEAFF. DNA for the CDR3: TGTGCCAGCAGTAATCGCCCACTGGGTATGAGAACTGAAGCTTTCTTT.

The rearrangement uses TRBV5-4 and TRBJ2-2, with D perhaps matching TRBD1 (5 bases). Germline V lookup: CDR1 SGHNT, CDR2 YYREEE (reference sequence). The V gene lost 4 bases and the J gene lost 4 bases, with 5 bases spanning the gap. This CDR3 region has 12 residues. The CDR3 nucleotides are TGTGCCAGCAGCAGGGGCACCGGGGAGCTGTTTTTT. Amino acid sequence: CASSRGTGELFF.

The rearrangement links TRBV2 to TRBJ1-4; possible D gene TRBD1, 5 bases. From germline, CDR1 is SNHLY and CDR2 FYNNEI. Trimming took off 8 bases at V and 8 bases at J, with 21 bases between the two ends. The CDR3 covers 15 residues. Written as DNA, the CDR3 is TGTGCCAGCGTACGGGCAGGGAGGAAGGAGGAAAAACTGTTTTTT. Its protein is CASVRAGRKEEKLFF.

This clone is a singleton in its sample. The chain links TRBV11-1 to TRBJ2-7; no definite D call. CDR3 size: 13 residues. Trimming removed 3 bases from V and 5 bases from J, with 11 bases in between. Germline V gives CDR1 SGHAT, CDR2 FQDESV (reference sequence). The CDR3 DNA reads as TGTGCCAGCAGCTTCCTGGTAGGAGACGAGCAGTACTTC. Translating gives CASSFLVGDEQYF.

The genes are TRBV7-9 and TRBJ2-1; TRBD1 agrees at 10 bases. The germline V gene has CDR1 SEHNR and CDR2 FQNEAQ (reference sequence). V shed 6 bases, J shed 8 bases, and the junction held 10 bases outside the gene matches. This CDR3 comprises 15 residues. The CDR3 sequence: CASRTGGAFPDEQFF. CDR3 in DNA: TGTGCCAGCAGGACAGGGGGCGCTTTCCCCGATGAGCAGTTCTTC. Full variable domain (rest looked up from reference TRBV7-9 and TRBJ2-1): DTGVSQNPRHKITKRGQNVTFRCDPISEHNRLYWYRQTLGQGPEFLTYFQNEAQLEKSRLLSDRFSAERPKGSFSTLEIQRTEQGDSAMYLCASRTGGAFPDEQFFGPGTRLTVL.

The gene calls are TRBV27 and TRBJ2-4; D may match TRBD1 or TRBD2 (5 bases each). Looked up from germline, CDR1 is MNHEY and CDR2 is SMNVEV (reference sequence). V was trimmed by 5 bases and J by 0 bases, leaving 14 bases between them. The CDR3 is 16 residues long. The CDR3 DNA follows: TGTGCCAGCAGTGTCGGGACCCTACTAGCCAAAAACATTCAGTACTTC. It specifies CASSVGTLLAKNIQYF.

This clone is classed as medium-sized. The chain combines TRBV11-1 with TRBJ2-7; D unresolved. Germline V lookup: CDR1 SGHAT, CDR2 FQDESV (reference sequence). The CDR3 contains 13 residues. Trimming left V 1 base short and J 2 bases short, with 6 bases between. In nucleotides, the CDR3 is TGTGCCAGCAGCTTAGGTTGGACCTACGAGCAGTACTTC. The encoded protein is CASSLGWTYEQYF.

The table lists this clone with a count of one. The chain is built from TRBV19 and TRBJ2-7, with D uncertain. The CDR3 spans 13 residues. The V end was cut by 7 bases, the J end by 7 bases, with 17 bases between. Germline loops: CDR1 LNHDA, CDR2 SQIVND (reference sequence). CDR3 sequence: CASTAVDGREQYF. The CDR3 coding sequence is TGTGCCAGTACCGCAGTGGATGGGCGAGAGCAGTACTTC.